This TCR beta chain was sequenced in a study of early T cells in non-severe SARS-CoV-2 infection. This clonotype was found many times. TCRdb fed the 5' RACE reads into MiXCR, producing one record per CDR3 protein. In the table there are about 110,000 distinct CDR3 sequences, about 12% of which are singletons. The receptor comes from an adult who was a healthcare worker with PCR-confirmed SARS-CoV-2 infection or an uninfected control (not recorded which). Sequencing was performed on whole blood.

The DNA of the CDR3 is TGTGCCAGCAGCAGAGGGACTAGCTCAAGCTACAATGAGCAGTTCTTC. Encoded protein: CASSRGTSSSYNEQFF. V and J are TRBV6-5 and TRBJ2-1; 9 bases fit TRBD2. Germline V lookup: CDR1 MNHEY, CDR2 SVGAGI. This CDR3 contains 16 residues. Trimming took 6 bases from V and 3 from J; bases not matched to a gene: 9.